This T cell receptor (beta chain) originates from a study of blood T cell repertoires in COVID-19. This clone was seen only a few times. The CDR3 has 15 residues. Using immunoSEQ multiplex PCR, the repertoire was profiled, and TCRdb retains in-frame clones only, with some absent. The table lists 150,000 or so clones, around 80% of them singletons. The sequenced sample consisted of peripheral blood. This TCR derives from a human donor with acute or convalescent COVID-19. The donor label of this sample is uncertain. The gene calls are TRBV21-1 and TRBJ1-2. TRBV21-1 is designated a pseudogene. CDR3 sequence: CASSKARREQNGYTF. The CDR3 DNA follows: TGTGCCAGCAGCAAAGCACGAAGGGAGCAGAATGGCTACACCTTC.